This T cell receptor (beta chain) appears in the sequencing data of a study of technical replicates of blood from several donors. CDR1 is ENHRY, CDR2 SYGVKD, per germline. The CDR3 runs to 16 residues. Trimming cost V 8 bases and J 2 bases, with 16 bases left between them. Here immunoSEQ multiplex PCR was the method, and the copy in TCRdb shows in-frame clones only, minus some. The data show about 93,000 clones, with about 96% seen just once and more than 0.2% held by the top ten. The clonotype was recovered from a human donor in good health. V gene TRBV10-3 combines with J gene TRBJ2-6, with D maybe TRBD1 (5 bases). Sequenced material: T cells isolated from PBMCs. The CDR3 spells CAIGAQVFTGANVLTF. DNA of the CDR3: TGTGCCATCGGGGCGCAGGTGTTCACTGGGGCCAACGTCCTGACTTTC.